This TCR beta chain was documented in a study of blood T cell repertoires in COVID-19. Profiled with immunoSEQ multiplex PCR; TCRdb holds only in-frame clones, not every one. There are some 80,000 clones in the sample; more than 65% occur only once, and 5% to 5.5% lies in the top ten. V was pared by 5 bases and J by 6 bases, with 7 bases of the junction left unmatched. Per the germline V gene, CDR1 is MNHEY and CDR2 is SVGEGT. The CDR3 loop spans 15 amino acids. The sequence derives from a woman at least 80 years old with active or convalescent COVID-19. Sequenced material: peripheral blood. The chain employs TRBV6-2 or TRBV6-3 and TRBJ1-5; 10 bases line up with TRBD1. The DNA for the CDR3 is TGTGCCAGCAGTCGACCCCGGACAGGGGGTCAGCCCCAGCATTTT. This encodes CASSRPRTGGQPQHF.